Listed below are T cell receptor beta chains from one sample, sequenced in a study of shared clonotypes between healthy human individuals. The assay was immunoSEQ multiplex PCR, and TCRdb's table has in-frame clones only and misses some. In the table there are 2 million to 3 million clones, over 85% of which are singletons. The sequencing input was naive CD4+ T cells from PBMCs. These receptors were taken from a man between 18 and 35 years old in good health. Some clones in this sample may be carry-over from other donors' samples. Each CDR3 is given without its conserved first and last residue. Each record gives: CDR3 protein, J gene, V gene.

cdr3_aa: ASSEFRQHYGYT
j_call: TRBJ1-2
v_call: TRBV6-1

cdr3_aa: ASSLTANTGELF
j_call: TRBJ2-2
v_call: TRBV5-1

cdr3_aa: ASSLDAGNTEAF
j_call: TRBJ1-1
v_call: TRBV5-1

cdr3_aa: ASSSRLVEATDTQY
j_call: TRBJ2-3
v_call: TRBV11-2

cdr3_aa: ASSLGGANYNEQF
j_call: TRBJ2-1
v_call: TRBV7-2

cdr3_aa: ASTIGGGAPYEQY
j_call: TRBJ2-7
v_call: TRBV28

cdr3_aa: ASSGAERDKGEQY
j_call: TRBJ2-7
v_call: TRBV10-1

cdr3_aa: ASSLDTQGGTQY
j_call: TRBJ2-5
v_call: TRBV5-1

cdr3_aa: ASSQDWTGEAF
j_call: TRBJ1-1
v_call: TRBV14

cdr3_aa: ASSVSPGDRGNGELF
j_call: TRBJ2-2
v_call: TRBV9

cdr3_aa: ASSLQGFEAF
j_call: TRBJ1-1
v_call: TRBV28